This is a list of T cell receptor beta chains from one sample in a study of T cell responses to AZD1222 COVID-19 vaccine. Produced via immunoSEQ multiplex PCR; TCRdb's table is partial and in-frame only. The sample records some 79,000 clones, approximately 85% being singletons. Material: peripheral blood, obtained 28 days after the second AZD1222 dose. These TCRs come from an adult who received the AZD1222 COVID-19 vaccine. The CDR3 runs from the conserved cysteine through the conserved F or W. The order of the fields is V gene, clone size, J gene, D gene, CDR3 protein, CDR3 DNA. The D gene is left open where the match is weak. Clone size is stated in some rows and not others, as once, few, many or a class when expanded.

>TRBV11-2|NA|TRBJ2-7|NA
CASSLDHGDEQYF
TGTGCCAGCAGCTTAGATCACGGGGACGAGCAGTACTTC
>TRBV6-5|once|TRBJ1-4|NA
CASGSPREQKLFF
TGTGCCAGCGGATCCCCCCGGGAACAAAAACTGTTTTTT
>TRBV6-6|NA|TRBJ1-6|NA
CASSQGGGLHF
TGTGCCAGCAGTCAAGGGGGGGGCCTCCACTTT
>TRBV6-5|NA|TRBJ1-4|NA
CASRGGPVHNEKLFF
TGTGCCAGCAGAGGGGGGCCAGTTCACAATGAAAAACTGTTTTTT
>TRBV24-1|NA|TRBJ1-1|TRBD1
CATSDSNRGYTEAFF
TGTGCCACCAGTGATTCGAACAGGGGATATACTGAAGCTTTCTTT
>TRBV7-8|NA|TRBJ2-3|NA
CASSLGSVLDTQYF
TGTGCCAGCAGCTTAGGGAGCGTATTGGATACGCAGTATTTT
>TRBV28|NA|TRBJ1-5|NA
CASSSVEQPQHF
TGTGCCAGCAGTTCAGTGGAACAGCCCCAGCATTTT
>TRBV24-1|NA|TRBJ2-5|TRBD2
CATSDWTSGGLQETQYF
TGTGCCACCAGTGATTGGACTAGCGGGGGCCTCCAAGAGACCCAGTACTTC
>TRBV7-2|NA|TRBJ1-2|NA
CASSLAGRDGYTF
TGTGCCAGCAGCTTAGCAGGTCGCGACGGCTACACCTTC
>TRBV19|NA|TRBJ1-2|NA
CGTGRDYGYTF
TGTGGGACGGGCAGGGACTATGGCTACACCTTC
>TRBV19|few|TRBJ1-4|NA
CASSPERRKLFF
TGTGCCAGTAGTCCCGAGAGAAGGAAACTGTTTTTT
>TRBV11-3|NA|TRBJ1-2|TRBD1
CASSFSDRGYGYTF
TGTGCCAGCAGCTTCTCCGACAGGGGGTATGGCTACACCTTC
>TRBV6-2/TRBV6-3|NA|TRBJ2-7|NA
CASSYSEAGEQYF
TGTGCCAGCAGTTACTCAGAAGCAGGGGAGCAGTACTTC
>TRBV6-2/TRBV6-3|medium-sized|TRBJ2-3|NA
CASSYPPAGRTDTQYF
TGTGCCAGCAGTTACCCACCGGCGGGACGCACAGATACGCAGTATTTT
>TRBV7-9|NA|TRBJ1-1|NA
CASSPDDSEAFF
TGTGCCAGCAGCCCGGACGACAGTGAAGCTTTCTTT
>TRBV24-1|NA|TRBJ2-5|TRBD2
CATSREGGISETQYF
TGTGCCACCAGTCGGGAGGGAGGTATCTCGGAGACCCAGTACTTC
>TRBV4-3|few|TRBJ1-1|NA
CASSLPGHMNTEAFF
TGCGCCAGCAGCCTACCGGGACACATGAACACTGAAGCTTTCTTT
>TRBV6-6|NA|TRBJ1-1|NA
CASFTNAAGNTEAFF
TGTGCCAGCTTCACGAACGCGGCGGGGAACACTGAAGCTTTCTTT
>TRBV6-2/TRBV6-3|NA|TRBJ2-2|NA
CASSYGAGLTAGELFF
TGTGCCAGCAGTTACGGGGCAGGGCTTACTGCCGGGGAGCTGTTTTTT
>TRBV7-3|NA|TRBJ2-2|TRBD2
CARGGTPNTGELFF
TGTGCCAGGGGAGGGACCCCGAACACCGGGGAGCTGTTTTTT
>TRBV19|NA|TRBJ2-7|TRBD1
CASSRDRGNEQYF
TGTGCCAGTAGTCGGGACAGGGGAAACGAGCAGTACTTC
>TRBV30|NA|TRBJ2-1|NA
CAWSSSTNEQFF
TGTGCCTGGAGTTCCAGTACTAATGAGCAGTTCTTC
>TRBV5-1|NA|TRBJ1-4|NA
CASSLLQGRNEKLFF
TGCGCCAGCAGCTTGCTCCAGGGACGAAATGAAAAACTGTTTTTT
>TRBV11-2|NA|TRBJ2-1|NA
CASSLDRRLGGYNEQFF
TGTGCCAGCAGCTTAGATCGAAGACTAGGGGGCTACAATGAGCAGTTCTTC
>TRBV5-1|NA|TRBJ1-4|NA
CASSLLGTATNEKLFF
TGCGCCAGCAGCTTATTGGGCACTGCAACTAATGAAAAACTGTTTTTT
>TRBV7-6|NA|TRBJ2-3|NA
CASSLRDYQGDTQYF
TGTGCCAGCAGCCTCCGGGATTACCAAGGAGATACGCAGTATTTT
>TRBV12-3/TRBV12-4|NA|TRBJ1-1|NA
CASSYYRAEAFF
TGTGCCAGCAGTTACTACAGAGCTGAAGCTTTCTTT
>TRBV27|NA|TRBJ2-1|NA
CASSLELGVDEQFF
TGTGCCAGCAGTTTGGAACTAGGCGTCGATGAGCAGTTCTTC
>TRBV5-8|NA|TRBJ1-3|TRBD1
CASSRSSRGLGNTIYF
TGTGCCAGCAGCCGTTCTTCCAGGGGGCTTGGAAACACCATATATTTT
>TRBV7-2|NA|TRBJ2-3|TRBD2
CASIPSASGGNTQYF
TGTGCCAGCATCCCTAGTGCTAGCGGGGGGAATACGCAGTATTTT
>TRBV2|NA|TRBJ1-1|NA
CASGSLMNTEAFF
TGTGCCAGCGGATCTCTGATGAACACTGAAGCTTTCTTT
>TRBV27|NA|TRBJ2-2|NA
CASSLFALFGTQTGELFF
TGTGCCAGCAGTTTATTTGCCCTATTCGGGACACAAACCGGGGAGCTGTTTTTT
>TRBV4-2|NA|TRBJ2-1|TRBD1
CASSPSQAGTGAYNEQFF
TGTGCCAGCAGCCCATCCCAAGCCGGGACAGGAGCCTACAATGAGCAGTTCTTC
>TRBV7-2|NA|TRBJ2-7|TRBD1
CASSSWTGTGEQYF
TGTGCCAGCAGCTCATGGACAGGGACGGGAGAGCAGTACTTC
>TRBV2|NA|TRBJ1-3|NA
CASSEDGGLLSGNTIYF
TGTGCCAGCAGTGAAGATGGGGGGCTTTTGTCGGGAAACACCATATATTTT
>TRBV29-1|NA|TRBJ2-7|TRBD1
CSAVGTGSHEQYF
TGCAGCGCGGTGGGGACAGGGAGCCACGAGCAGTACTTC
>TRBV11-3|NA|TRBJ2-3|NA
CASSETTRGTRPMTDTQYF
TGTGCCAGCAGCGAAACGACCCGGGGAACTAGGCCCATGACAGATACGCAGTATTTT
>TRBV7-2|NA|TRBJ2-7|NA
CASNTRDFREQYF
TGTGCCAGCAACACCCGGGACTTTCGAGAGCAGTACTTC
>TRBV6-2/TRBV6-3|NA|TRBJ2-7|NA
CASSYGRFGFEQYF
TGTGCCAGCAGTTACGGACGGTTCGGGTTCGAGCAGTACTTC
>TRBV6-5|NA|TRBJ1-6|NA
CASSTGLNSPLHF
TGTGCCAGCAGCACAGGGTTAAATTCACCCCTCCACTTT
>TRBV3-1/TRBV3-2|NA|TRBJ2-2|NA
CASSRTTGELFF
TGTGCCAGCAGCCGTACCACCGGGGAGCTGTTTTTT
>TRBV7-4|once|TRBJ2-7|NA
CASSPTYEQYF
TGTGCCAGCAGCCCCACCTACGAGCAGTACTTC
>TRBV25-1|NA|TRBJ2-2|TRBD2
CASSDRGLAGDTGELFF
TGTGCCAGCAGTGACAGGGGACTAGCGGGGGACACCGGGGAGCTGTTTTTT
>TRBV6-5|NA|TRBJ1-1|NA
CASILPGSPREAFF
TGTGCCAGCATCTTACCTGGTAGTCCACGTGAAGCTTTCTTT
>TRBV5-1|once|TRBJ1-4|TRBD1
CASSLEGQGNEKLFF
TGCGCCAGCAGCTTGGAGGGACAGGGGAATGAAAAACTGTTTTTT
>TRBV6-5|once|TRBJ1-3|NA
CASSYTRGAGNTIYF
TGTGCCAGCAGTTACACCCGGGGGGCTGGAAACACCATATATTTT
>TRBV28|NA|TRBJ2-2|TRBD1
CASREDRGNTGELFF
TGTGCCAGCAGGGAGGACAGGGGAAACACCGGGGAGCTGTTTTTT
>TRBV19|NA|TRBJ2-2|TRBD2
CASTPRLAGVSTGELFF
TGTGCCAGTACCCCACGGCTAGCGGGAGTTAGCACCGGGGAGCTGTTTTTT
>TRBV28|once|TRBJ2-7|NA
CASSPHTSPGEQYF
TGTGCCAGCAGTCCGCATACTAGCCCGGGAGAGCAGTACTTC
>TRBV28|few|TRBJ2-1|NA
CASSYLTGTRNEQFF
TGTGCCAGCAGTTATTTGACAGGGACTAGAAATGAGCAGTTCTTC
>TRBV21-1|NA|TRBJ1-2|NA
CASSLRDRRYGYTF
TGTGCCAGCAGCCTCCGGGACAGGCGTTATGGCTACACCTTC
>TRBV7-2|NA|TRBJ2-1|NA
CASSLSRPPGEQFF
TGTGCCAGCAGCTTATCTCGACCCCCGGGTGAGCAGTTCTTC
>TRBV10-2|NA|TRBJ2-2|NA
CASSPDSTNTGELFF
TGCGCCAGCAGTCCGGACTCTACGAACACCGGGGAGCTGTTTTTT
>TRBV3-1/TRBV3-2|few|TRBJ2-1|NA
CASSPAPYNEQFF
TGTGCCAGCAGCCCCGCCCCGTACAATGAGCAGTTCTTC
>TRBV6-5|NA|TRBJ1-1|NA
CASSLGVNTEAFF
TGTGCCAGCAGCCTAGGGGTGAACACTGAAGCTTTCTTT
>TRBV20-1|NA|TRBJ2-3|TRBD1
CSASLAGQGTDTQYF
TGCAGTGCTAGTCTTGCGGGACAGGGCACAGATACGCAGTATTTT